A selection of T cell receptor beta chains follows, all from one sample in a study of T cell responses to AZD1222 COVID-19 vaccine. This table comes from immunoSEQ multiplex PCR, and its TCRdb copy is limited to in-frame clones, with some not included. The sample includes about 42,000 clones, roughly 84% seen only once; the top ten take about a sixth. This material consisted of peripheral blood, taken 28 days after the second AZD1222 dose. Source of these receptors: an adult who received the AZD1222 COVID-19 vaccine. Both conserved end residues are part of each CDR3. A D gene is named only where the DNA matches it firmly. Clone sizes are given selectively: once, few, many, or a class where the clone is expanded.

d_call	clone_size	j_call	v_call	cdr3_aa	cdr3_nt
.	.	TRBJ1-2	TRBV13	CASSLRGAGDYTF	TGTGCCAGCAGCTTAAGGGGGGCCGGTGACTACACCTTC
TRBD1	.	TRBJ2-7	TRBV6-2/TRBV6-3	CASSPTWTGVSGEQYF	TGTGCCAGCAGCCCTACTTGGACAGGGGTGTCGGGAGAGCAGTACTTC
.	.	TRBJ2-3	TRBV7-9	CASSLIQGELDTQYF	TGTGCCAGCAGCTTAATTCAGGGAGAGTTAGATACGCAGTATTTT
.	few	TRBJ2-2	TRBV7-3	CASSFDPVGIFSTGELFF	TGTGCCAGCAGCTTCGATCCAGTCGGGATATTTAGCACCGGGGAGCTGTTTTTT
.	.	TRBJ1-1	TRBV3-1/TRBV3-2	CASSPPFSGNTEAFF	TGTGCCAGCAGCCCCCCATTCTCGGGGAACACTGAAGCTTTCTTT
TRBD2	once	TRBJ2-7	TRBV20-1	CSASLLAGADEQYF	TGCAGTGCTAGTCTACTAGCGGGGGCTGACGAGCAGTACTTC
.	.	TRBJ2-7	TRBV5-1	CASSRERAREQYF	TGCGCCAGCAGCCGCGAGAGGGCGAGGGAGCAGTACTTC
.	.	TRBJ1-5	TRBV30	CAWSVGLGNQPQHF	TGTGCCTGGAGTGTCGGCTTAGGGAATCAGCCCCAGCATTTT
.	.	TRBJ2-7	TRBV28	CASSLGKPYEQYF	TGTGCCAGCAGTTTAGGGAAGCCTTACGAGCAGTACTTC
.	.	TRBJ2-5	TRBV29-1	CSGGHSELETQYF	TGCAGCGGGGGCCACTCGGAGTTGGAGACCCAGTACTTC
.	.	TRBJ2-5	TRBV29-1	CSVDRATQETQYF	TGCAGCGTTGACAGGGCTACTCAAGAGACCCAGTACTTC
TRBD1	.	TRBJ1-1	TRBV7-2	CASSWPGRGLSEAFF	TGTGCCAGCAGCTGGCCCGGCAGGGGGTTGTCTGAAGCTTTCTTT
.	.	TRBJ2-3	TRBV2	CASSPGRVHTDTQYF	TGTGCCAGCAGTCCGGGGCGGGTCCACACAGATACGCAGTATTTT
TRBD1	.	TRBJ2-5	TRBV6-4	CASREAGTGGRETQYF	TGTGCCAGCAGAGAGGCCGGGACAGGGGGCCGAGAGACCCAGTACTTC
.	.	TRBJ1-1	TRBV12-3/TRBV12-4	CASVRGEGTEAFF	TGTGCCAGTGTTCGGGGGGAGGGCACTGAAGCTTTCTTT
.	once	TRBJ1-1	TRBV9	CASSASMGRGAFF	TGTGCCAGCAGCGCCTCGATGGGGAGGGGAGCTTTCTTT
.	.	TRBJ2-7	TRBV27	CASSSPGRSYEQYF	TGTGCCAGCAGTTCGCCGGGCCGATCCTACGAGCAGTACTTC
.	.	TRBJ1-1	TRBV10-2	CASSALVRNTEAFF	TGCGCCAGCAGTGCCCTTGTGCGGAACACTGAAGCTTTCTTT
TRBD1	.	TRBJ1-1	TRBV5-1	CASSLTGQGNTEAFF	TGCGCCAGCAGCTTGACTGGACAGGGTAACACTGAAGCTTTCTTT
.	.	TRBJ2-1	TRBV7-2	CASSLGSSSYNEQFF	TGTGCCAGCAGCTTAGGTTCCAGCTCCTACAATGAGCAGTTCTTC
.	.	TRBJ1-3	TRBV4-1	CASSHAATSANTTIYF	TGCGCCAGCAGCCATGCCGCTACATCGGCCAACACCACCATATATTTT
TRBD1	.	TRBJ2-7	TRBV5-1	CASSLGWTGWDEQYF	TGCGCCAGCAGCTTGGGTTGGACAGGGTGGGACGAGCAGTACTTC
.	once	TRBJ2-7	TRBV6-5	CASSRGVGEQYF	TGTGCCAGCTCAAGAGGGGTAGGCGAGCAGTACTTC
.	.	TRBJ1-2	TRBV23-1	CASSQSWQKKYGYTF	TGCGCCAGCAGTCAATCGTGGCAGAAGAAATATGGCTACACCTTC
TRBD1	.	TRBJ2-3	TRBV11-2	CASSLEWGQSIPYF	TGTGCCAGCAGCTTAGAATGGGGACAGTCAATTCCGTATTTT
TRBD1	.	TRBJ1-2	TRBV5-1	CASSLGARQGQNYGYTF	TGCGCCAGCAGCTTGGGGGCCCGACAGGGGCAGAACTATGGCTACACCTTC
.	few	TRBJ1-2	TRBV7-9	CASSPDLVGGYTF	TGTGCCAGCAGCCCTGATCTAGTCGGCGGCTACACCTTC
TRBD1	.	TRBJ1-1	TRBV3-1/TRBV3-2	CASSQTGVTEAFF	TGTGCCAGCAGCCAAACAGGGGTAACTGAAGCTTTCTTT
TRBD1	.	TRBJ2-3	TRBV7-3	CASSLTGGRDTQYF	TGTGCCAGCAGCTTAACAGGGGGCCGTGATACGCAGTATTTT
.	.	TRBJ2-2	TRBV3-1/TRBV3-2	CASSQRGNGELFF	TGTGCCAGCAGCCAACGCGGAAACGGGGAGCTGTTTTTT
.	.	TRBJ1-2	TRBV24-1	CATSDGGNYGYTF	TGTGCCACGTCGGACGGGGGTAACTATGGCTACACCTTC
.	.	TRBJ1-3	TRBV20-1	CSASQGNTIYF	TGCAGTGCTAGTCAGGGAAACACCATATATTTT